Each of the 3 T cell receptor beta chains below was sequenced from the same sample in a study of technical replicates of blood from several donors (dated by TCRdb to the late 2010s). The protocol used for the library was the immunoSEQ multiplex PCR assay. TCRdb mirrors the immuneACCESS table, restricted to in-frame sequences. Some clones are absent from its copies; in checked studies, under half trace to an unresolved V gene, and the reason for the others is unknown. The sample has about 70,000 clones on record, around 97% of them singletons. The top ten clones comprise 0.2% to 0.25% of the sample. The sequenced sample was T cells isolated from PBMCs. The source is a human donor in good health.

This chain links TRBV10-1 with TRBJ1-2; the D gene is possibly TRBD1 (5 bases). The germline CDR1 and CDR2 sequences are WNHNN and SYGVQD (reference sequence). V dropped 2 bases and J dropped 2 bases, with 15 bases sitting between them. This CDR3 has 16 amino acids. The CDR3 nucleotides are TGCGCCAGCAGTGAGCACCGCCTACAGGAAAACTATGGCTACACCTTC. Translation: CASSEHRLQENYGYTF.

V gene TRBV6-5 combines with J gene TRBJ2-7, with D tentatively TRBD1 (5 bases). This CDR3 region has 13 residues. From germline, CDR1 is MNHEY and CDR2 SVGAGI. Between the trimmed V and J ends, which lost 2 bases and 4 bases, there was a span of 9 bases. The CDR3 sequence is CASSYKGAYEQYF. In nucleotides, the CDR3 is TGTGCCAGCAGTTACAAAGGGGCTTACGAGCAGTACTTC.

The CDR3 coding sequence is TGTGCCAGCAGTTATTTGGGTGGAGGAGCCTACGAGCAGTACTTC. Residues: CASSYLGGGAYEQYF. The chain is built from TRBV6-6 and TRBJ2-7; possibly TRBD2 for D (5 bases). CDR1 is MNHNY, CDR2 SVGAGI, per germline (reference sequence). The ends were cut back, 3 bases at V and 2 bases at J, with 14 bases in the middle. This CDR3 spans 15 amino acids.